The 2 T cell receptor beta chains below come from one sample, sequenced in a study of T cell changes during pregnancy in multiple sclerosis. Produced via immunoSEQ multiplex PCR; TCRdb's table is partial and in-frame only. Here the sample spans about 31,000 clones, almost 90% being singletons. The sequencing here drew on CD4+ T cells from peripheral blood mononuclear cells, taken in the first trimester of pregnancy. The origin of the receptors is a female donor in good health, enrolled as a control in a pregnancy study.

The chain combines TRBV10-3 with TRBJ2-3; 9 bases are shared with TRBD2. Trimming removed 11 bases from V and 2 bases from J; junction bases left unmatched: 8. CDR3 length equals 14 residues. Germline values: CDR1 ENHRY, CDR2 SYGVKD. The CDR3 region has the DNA TGTGCCCTCGGGGCGGGGGGGGACACAGATACGCAGTATTTT. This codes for CALGAGGDTDTQYF.

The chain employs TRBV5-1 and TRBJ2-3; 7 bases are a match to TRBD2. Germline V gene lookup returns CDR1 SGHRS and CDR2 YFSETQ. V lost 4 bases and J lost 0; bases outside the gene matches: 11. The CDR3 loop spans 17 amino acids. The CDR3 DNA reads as TGCGCCAGCAGCACCGGAGACGGGGGGATCAGCACAGATACGCAGTATTTT. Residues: CASSTGDGGISTDTQYF.